This T cell receptor (beta chain) originates from a study of beta chain features in type 1 diabetes. CDR1 and CDR2 from the germline V gene are SEHNR and FQNEAQ (reference sequence). This CDR3 comprises 14 residues. J gave up 5 bases and V 1 base, and 4 bases lay outside the gene matches. Of the isolated RNA, all was reverse transcribed, and so the sequenced material was expressed TCRB transcripts. Sequencing was performed with immunoSEQ multiplex PCR; in TCRdb, only in-frame clones are kept and a portion is missing. Altogether about 370,000 clones are present, over 8.5% being singletons, with the ten largest covering roughly 0.6%. Of note for this clone: The antigen is unknown. At the DNA level, this CDR3 is encoded by other sequences in the same sample as well.

Study observations and caveats: Shorter TCRB CDR3s, moderately but significantly so, were found in Type 1 diabetes patients in all four CD4+ subsets.

This receptor was taken from a man aged 25-45 years with type 1 diabetes. Material: central memory CD4+ T cells from blood. The rearrangement joins TRBV7-9 to TRBJ1-1; the match to TRBD1 covers 7 bases. CDR3 sequence: CASSLVGRGTEAFF. The CDR3 DNA reads as TGTGCCAGCAGCTTAGTGGGCAGGGGGACTGAAGCTTTCTTT.